This paragraph covers one TCR beta chain sequence. Antigen unknown. The data originate from a study of T cell repertoires in cytomegalovirus infection. TCRdb itself ran the reads through MiXCR, one entry per CDR3 protein. The data contain about 770,000 distinct CDR3 sequences, almost 30% of them singletons. This CDR3 has 15 residues. Losses at the gene ends were 5 bases for V and 6 bases for J; bases not matched to a gene: 7. Germline loops: CDR1 SGHTA, CDR2 FQGNSA. The chain recombines TRBV7-2 with TRBJ2-7; 13 nucleotides agree with TRBD2. The input for sequencing was cultured CD8+ T cells from PBMCs, taken from culture after CMV antigen stimulation. The receptor's source is a human donor in good health (CMV status not recorded). Some clones in this sample may be carry-over from other donors' samples. CDR3 DNA: TGTGCCAGCAGCCACACTAGCGGGGGGGGAGGCGAGCAGTACTTC. This codes for CASSHTSGGGGEQYF.